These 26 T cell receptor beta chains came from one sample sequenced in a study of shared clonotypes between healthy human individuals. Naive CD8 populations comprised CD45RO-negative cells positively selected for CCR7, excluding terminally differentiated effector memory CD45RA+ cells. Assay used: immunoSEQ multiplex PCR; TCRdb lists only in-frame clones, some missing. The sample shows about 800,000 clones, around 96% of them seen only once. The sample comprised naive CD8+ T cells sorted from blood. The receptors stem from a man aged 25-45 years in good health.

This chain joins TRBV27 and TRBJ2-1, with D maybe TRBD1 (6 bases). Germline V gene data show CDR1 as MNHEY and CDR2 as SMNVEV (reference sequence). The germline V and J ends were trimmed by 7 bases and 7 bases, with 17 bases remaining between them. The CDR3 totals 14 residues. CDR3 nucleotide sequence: TGTGCCAGCACTCCTTTAGGGGGAGTTAATGAGCAGTTCTTC. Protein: CASTPLGGVNEQFF.

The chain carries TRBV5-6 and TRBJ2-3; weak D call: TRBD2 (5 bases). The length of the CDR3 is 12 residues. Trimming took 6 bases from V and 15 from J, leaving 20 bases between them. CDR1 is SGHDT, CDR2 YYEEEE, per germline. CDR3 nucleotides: TGTGCCAGCACCTACCTGTCGGGATGGCAATATTTT. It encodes CASTYLSGWQYF.

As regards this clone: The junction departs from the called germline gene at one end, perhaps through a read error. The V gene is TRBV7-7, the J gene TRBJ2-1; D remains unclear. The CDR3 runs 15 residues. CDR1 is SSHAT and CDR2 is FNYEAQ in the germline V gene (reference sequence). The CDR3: CASSYDMNEYNEQFF. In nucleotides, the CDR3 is TGTGCTAGCAGTTACGACATGAACGAGTACAATGAGCAGTTCTTC.

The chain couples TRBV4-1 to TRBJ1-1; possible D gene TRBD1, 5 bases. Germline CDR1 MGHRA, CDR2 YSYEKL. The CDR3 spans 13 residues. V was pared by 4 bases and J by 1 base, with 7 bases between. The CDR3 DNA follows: TGCGCCAGCAGCCCCGGACAGAACACTGAAGCTTTCTTT. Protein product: CASSPGQNTEAFF.

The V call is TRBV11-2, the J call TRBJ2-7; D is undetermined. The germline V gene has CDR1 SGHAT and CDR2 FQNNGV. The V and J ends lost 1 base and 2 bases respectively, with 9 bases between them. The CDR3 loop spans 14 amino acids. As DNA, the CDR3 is TGTGCCAGCAGCTTAGTTCCTCGGACCTACGAGCAGTACTTC. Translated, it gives CASSLVPRTYEQYF.

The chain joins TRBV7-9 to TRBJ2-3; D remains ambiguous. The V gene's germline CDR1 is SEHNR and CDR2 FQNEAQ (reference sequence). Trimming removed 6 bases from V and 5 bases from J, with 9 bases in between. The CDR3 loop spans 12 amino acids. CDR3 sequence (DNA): TGTGCCAGCAGGGCCCCTGGAGATACGCAGTATTTT. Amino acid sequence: CASRAPGDTQYF.

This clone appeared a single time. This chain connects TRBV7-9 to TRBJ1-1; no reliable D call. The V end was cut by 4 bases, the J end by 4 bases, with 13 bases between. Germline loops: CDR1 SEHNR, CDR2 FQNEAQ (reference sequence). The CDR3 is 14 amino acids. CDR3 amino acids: CASSSGLRGTEAFF. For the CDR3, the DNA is TGTGCCAGCAGCTCTGGCCTGCGTGGCACTGAAGCTTTCTTT. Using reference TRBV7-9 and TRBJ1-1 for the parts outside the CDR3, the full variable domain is DTGVSQNPRHKITKRGQNVTFRCDPISEHNRLYWYRQTLGQGPEFLTYFQNEAQLEKSRLLSDRFSAERPKGSFSTLEIQRTEQGDSAMYLCASSSGLRGTEAFFGQGTRLTVV.

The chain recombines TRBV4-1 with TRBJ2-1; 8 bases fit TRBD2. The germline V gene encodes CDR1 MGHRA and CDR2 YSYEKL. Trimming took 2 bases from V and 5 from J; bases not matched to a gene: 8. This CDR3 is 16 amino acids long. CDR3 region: CASSQPSGLLDNEQFF. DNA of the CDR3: TGCGCCAGCAGCCAACCTAGCGGGCTCTTGGACAATGAGCAGTTCTTC.

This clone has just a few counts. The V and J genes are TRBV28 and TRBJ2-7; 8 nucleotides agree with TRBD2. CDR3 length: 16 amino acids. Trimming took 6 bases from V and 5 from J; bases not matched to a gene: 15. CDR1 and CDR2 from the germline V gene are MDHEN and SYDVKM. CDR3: CASSTVRGGRLHEQYF. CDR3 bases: TGTGCCAGCAGCACCGTTCGGGGCGGGAGGTTACACGAGCAGTACTTC.

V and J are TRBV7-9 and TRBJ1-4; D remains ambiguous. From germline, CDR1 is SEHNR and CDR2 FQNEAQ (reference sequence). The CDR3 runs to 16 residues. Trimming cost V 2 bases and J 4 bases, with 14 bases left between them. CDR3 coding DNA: TGTGCCAGCAGCTTACTCATCCCCCCGGGTAATGAAAAACTGTTTTTT. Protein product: CASSLLIPPGNEKLFF.

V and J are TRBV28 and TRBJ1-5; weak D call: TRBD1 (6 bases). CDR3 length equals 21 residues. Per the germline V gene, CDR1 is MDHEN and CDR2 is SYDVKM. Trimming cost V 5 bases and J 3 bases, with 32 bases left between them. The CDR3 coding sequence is TGTGCCAGCAGTGTTAAATTGACCGGGACAACCACAAGCATTGACAATCAGCCCCAGCATTTT. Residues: CASSVKLTGTTTSIDNQPQHF.

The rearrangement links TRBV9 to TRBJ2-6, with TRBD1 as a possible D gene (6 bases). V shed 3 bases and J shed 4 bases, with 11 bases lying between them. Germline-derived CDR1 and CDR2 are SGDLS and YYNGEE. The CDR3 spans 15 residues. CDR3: CASSASGTGANVLTF. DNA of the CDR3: TGTGCCAGCAGCGCTTCCGGGACAGGGGCCAACGTCCTGACTTTC.

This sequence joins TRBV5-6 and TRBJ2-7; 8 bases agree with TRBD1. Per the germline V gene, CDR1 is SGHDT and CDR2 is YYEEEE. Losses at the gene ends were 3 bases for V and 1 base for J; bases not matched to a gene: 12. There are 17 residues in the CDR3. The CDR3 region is CASSSDRGSGWSYEQYF. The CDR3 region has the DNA TGTGCCAGCAGCTCCGACAGGGGAAGCGGGTGGTCCTACGAGCAGTACTTC.

The CDR3 DNA follows: TGTGCCAGCAGCTGGGTGACCGGGGGGAGCTATGGCTACACCTTC. It translates to CASSWVTGGSYGYTF. The chain uses TRBV28 and TRBJ1-2, with a tentative D call TRBD1 (5 bases). The CDR3 contains 15 residues. V was shortened by 6 bases and J by 4 bases, with 18 bases between the two germline ends. Germline CDR1 is MDHEN and CDR2 is SYDVKM.

The CDR3 here is CASSYLAGGQETQYF. Written as DNA, the CDR3 is TGTGCCAGCAGTTATCTAGCGGGAGGGCAAGAGACCCAGTACTTC. V and J are TRBV27 and TRBJ2-5; 12 bases align to TRBD2. Germline V lookup: CDR1 MNHEY, CDR2 SMNVEV (reference sequence). This CDR3 contains 15 residues. V shed 4 bases and J 2 bases; nucleotides not matched to a gene: 2.

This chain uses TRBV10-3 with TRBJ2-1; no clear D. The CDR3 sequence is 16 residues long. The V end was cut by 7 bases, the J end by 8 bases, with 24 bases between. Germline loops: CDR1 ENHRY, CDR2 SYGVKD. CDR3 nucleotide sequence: TGTGCCATCACCGAAGAGGAGTCAGGTCGTCGGGATGAGCAGTTCTTC. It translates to CAITEEESGRRDEQFF.

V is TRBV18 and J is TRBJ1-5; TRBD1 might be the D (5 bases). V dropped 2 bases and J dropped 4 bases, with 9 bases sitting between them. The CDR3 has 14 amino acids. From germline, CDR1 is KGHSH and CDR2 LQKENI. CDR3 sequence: CASSPIRVNQPQHF. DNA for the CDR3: TGTGCCAGCTCACCAATCAGGGTGAATCAGCCCCAGCATTTT.

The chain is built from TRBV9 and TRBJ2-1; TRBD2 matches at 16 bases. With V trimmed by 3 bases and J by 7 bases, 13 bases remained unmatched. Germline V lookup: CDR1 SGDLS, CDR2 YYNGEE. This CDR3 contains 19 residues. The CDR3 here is CASSERGTSGRALGNEQFF. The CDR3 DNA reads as TGTGCCAGCAGCGAGAGAGGGACTAGCGGGAGGGCCTTGGGTAATGAGCAGTTCTTC.

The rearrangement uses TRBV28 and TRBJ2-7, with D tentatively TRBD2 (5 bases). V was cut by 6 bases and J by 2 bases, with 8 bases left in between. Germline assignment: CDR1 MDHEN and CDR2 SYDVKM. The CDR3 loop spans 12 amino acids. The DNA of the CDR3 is TGTGCCAGCAGGGACTTGACCTACGAGCAGTACTTC. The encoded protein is CASRDLTYEQYF.

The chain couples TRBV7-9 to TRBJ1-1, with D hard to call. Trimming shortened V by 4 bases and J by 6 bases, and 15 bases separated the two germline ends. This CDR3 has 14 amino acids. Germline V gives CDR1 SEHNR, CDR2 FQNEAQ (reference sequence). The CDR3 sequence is CASSSSPPGSEAFF. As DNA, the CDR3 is TGTGCCAGCAGCTCTTCCCCTCCGGGATCTGAAGCTTTCTTT.

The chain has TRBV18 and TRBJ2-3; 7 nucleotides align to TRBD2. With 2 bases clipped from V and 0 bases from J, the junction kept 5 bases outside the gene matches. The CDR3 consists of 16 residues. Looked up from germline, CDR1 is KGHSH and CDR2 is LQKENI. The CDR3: CASSPWASGSTDTQYF. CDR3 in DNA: TGTGCCAGCTCACCATGGGCTAGCGGAAGCACAGATACGCAGTATTTT.

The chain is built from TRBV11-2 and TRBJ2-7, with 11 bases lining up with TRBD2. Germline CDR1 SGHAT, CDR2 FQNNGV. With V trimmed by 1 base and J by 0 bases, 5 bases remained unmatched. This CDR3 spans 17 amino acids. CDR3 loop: CASSLGSSGRISYEQYF. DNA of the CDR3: TGTGCCAGCAGCTTAGGTTCTAGCGGGAGGATCTCCTACGAGCAGTACTTC.

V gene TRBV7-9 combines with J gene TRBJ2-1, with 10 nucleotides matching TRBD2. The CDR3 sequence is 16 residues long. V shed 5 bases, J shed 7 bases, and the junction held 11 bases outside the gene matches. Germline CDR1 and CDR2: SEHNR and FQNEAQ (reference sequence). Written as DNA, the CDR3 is TGTGCCAGCAGCCCCCCCCTAGCGGGAGTACTAAATGAGCAGTTCTTC. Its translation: CASSPPLAGVLNEQFF.

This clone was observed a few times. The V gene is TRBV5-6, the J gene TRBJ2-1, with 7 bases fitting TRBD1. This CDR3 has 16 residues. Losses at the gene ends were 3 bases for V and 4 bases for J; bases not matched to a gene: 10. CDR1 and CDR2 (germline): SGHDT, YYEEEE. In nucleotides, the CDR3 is TGTGCCAGCAGCTCTGATGTGGGACAGAGGTACAATGAGCAGTTCTTC. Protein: CASSSDVGQRYNEQFF.

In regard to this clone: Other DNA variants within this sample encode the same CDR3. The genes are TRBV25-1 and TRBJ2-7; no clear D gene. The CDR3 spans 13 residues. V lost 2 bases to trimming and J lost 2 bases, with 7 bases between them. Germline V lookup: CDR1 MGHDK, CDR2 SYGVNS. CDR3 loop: CASSELGTYEQYF. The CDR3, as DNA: TGTGCCAGCAGTGAACTGGGGACCTACGAGCAGTACTTC.

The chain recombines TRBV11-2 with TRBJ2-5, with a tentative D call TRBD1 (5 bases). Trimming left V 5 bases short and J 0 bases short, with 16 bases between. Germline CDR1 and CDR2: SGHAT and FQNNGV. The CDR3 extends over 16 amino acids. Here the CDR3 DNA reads TGTGCCAGCAGCAAGGGGAACAGCAAGTACCAAGAGACCCAGTACTTC. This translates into CASSKGNSKYQETQYF.